These 5 T cell receptor beta chains originate from one sample sequenced in a study of blood T cell repertoires in COVID-19. Produced via immunoSEQ multiplex PCR; TCRdb's table is partial and in-frame only. Among fewer than 500,000 clones listed, around 84% were seen once. Sequencing was carried out using peripheral blood. The receptors were gathered from a human donor with acute or convalescent COVID-19. The donor label of this sample is uncertain.

The chain couples TRBV28 to TRBJ2-1, with a weak D call TRBD2 (5 bases). The CDR3 totals 18 residues. V was pared by 2 bases and J by 3 bases, with 20 bases between. Germline V gene sequence: CDR1 MDHEN, CDR2 SYDVKM. The CDR3 nucleotides read TGTGCCAGCAGTTTAAGGCAGAAAAGCGGACGGATCTACAATGAGCAGTTCTTC. This translates into CASSLRQKSGRIYNEQFF.

This clone was counted only a few times. The CDR3 sequence: CATSRDRGGYQPQHF. The CDR3 bases are TGTGCCACCAGCAGAGATCGCGGAGGGTATCAGCCCCAGCATTTT. The chain links TRBV15 to TRBJ1-5; D is undetermined. This CDR3 contains 15 residues. V lost 0 bases to trimming and J lost 5 bases, with 11 bases between them. Per the germline V gene, CDR1 is LNHNV and CDR2 is YYDKDF (reference sequence).

In this sample, this clone turned up once. This sequence joins TRBV4-1 and TRBJ2-1, with TRBD1 identical over 12 bases. V trimming: 2 bases; J trimming: 5 bases; junction bases outside the gene matches: 16. From germline, CDR1 is MGHRA and CDR2 YSYEKL. The CDR3 loop spans 20 amino acids. The CDR3 loop is CASSQKGGRDRGLSDNEQFF. The CDR3 region has the DNA TGCGCCAGCAGCCAAAAGGGGGGCCGGGACAGGGGGCTCTCGGACAATGAGCAGTTCTTC.

The chain recombines TRBV2 with TRBJ2-5; 9 nucleotides match TRBD2. Germline-derived CDR1 and CDR2 are SNHLY and FYNNEI. The trim removed 2 bases at V and 4 bases at J, leaving 5 bases unmatched. The CDR3 extends over 15 amino acids. The CDR3 reads CASSESLAGPETQYF. The CDR3 region has the DNA TGTGCCAGCAGTGAATCTCTAGCGGGGCCAGAGACCCAGTACTTC.

The count of this clone is one. The chain has TRBV6-5 and TRBJ2-7; D is possibly TRBD1 (5 bases). Trimming removed 8 bases from V and 3 bases from J, with 14 bases in between. Germline V lookup: CDR1 MNHEY, CDR2 SVGAGI. The CDR3 is made up of 13 amino acids. CDR3 amino acids: CASGWGSNYEQYF. Written as DNA, the CDR3 is TGTGCCAGCGGGTGGGGCAGTAACTACGAGCAGTACTTC.